This is a list of T cell receptor beta chains from one sample in a study of blood T cell repertoires in COVID-19. The assay was immunoSEQ multiplex PCR, and TCRdb's table has in-frame clones only and misses some. The data contain about 160,000 clones, over 70% of them singletons. Sample: peripheral blood. These receptors were taken from a man between 65 and 85 years old with acute or convalescent COVID-19. Each CDR3 is given with its conserved first and last residue. The D gene is left open where the match is weak. Where a row states a size, it is once, few, many or the class of an expanded clone; other rows omit it.

14	NA	NA	TRBJ1-1	TRBV7-9	TGTGCCAGCAGCTTTCAGGGGTCAAACACTGAAGCTTTCTTT	CASSFQGSNTEAFF
14	TRBD1	NA	TRBJ1-5	TRBV6-2/TRBV6-3	TGTGCCAGCAGCTCTCAGGGGGTCAATCAGCCCCAGCATTTT	CASSSQGVNQPQHF
18	TRBD2	NA	TRBJ2-1	TRBV9	TGTGCCAGCAGCCCTCGTCGGTCTAGCGGGAGGGTAGGCAATGAGCAGTTCTTC	CASSPRRSSGRVGNEQFF
15	NA	few	TRBJ1-1	TRBV2	TGTGCCAGCACCTGGCTACAGGGTCGGAACACTGAAGCTTTCTTT	CASTWLQGRNTEAFF
12	NA	NA	TRBJ2-7	TRBV28	TGTGCCAGCAGTTTGGGACACTACGAGCAGTACTTC	CASSLGHYEQYF
16	NA	NA	TRBJ1-5	TRBV15	TGTGCCACCAGCAGGGAATGGAGGACAGATAATCAGCCCCAGCATTTT	CATSREWRTDNQPQHF
16	NA	NA	TRBJ1-6	TRBV5-8	TGTGCCAGCAGCTTGGGGACACCTTCCAGTAATTCACCCCTCCACTTT	CASSLGTPSSNSPLHF
16	TRBD1	NA	TRBJ2-1	TRBV18	TGTGCCAGCTCACCCACTCAACTACAGGGGAGAAATGAGCAGTTCTTC	CASSPTQLQGRNEQFF
15	TRBD1	NA	TRBJ2-5	TRBV19	TGTGCCAGTAGTATATGGGGGACAGGGAGAGAGACCCAGTACTTC	CASSIWGTGRETQYF
16	TRBD1	NA	TRBJ1-1	TRBV5-1	TGCGCCAGCAGCTTGGGCGTCGGGACAGTGAACACTGAAGCTTTCTTT	CASSLGVGTVNTEAFF
16	TRBD1	NA	TRBJ1-5	TRBV9	TGTGCCAGCAGCGTAGGGGACAGGGCATCAGGTCAGCCCCAGCATTTT	CASSVGDRASGQPQHF
18	TRBD2	NA	TRBJ2-3	TRBV5-4	TGTGCCAGCAGCTTGGAAATAGCGGGGGTGCTAGCACAAGATACGCAGTATTTT	CASSLEIAGVLAQDTQYF
16	TRBD2	NA	TRBJ2-1	TRBV25-1	TGTGCCAGCAGTGAAGGGACTAGCGCCCCGTACGAAGGGCAGTTCTTC	CASSEGTSAPYEGQFF
16	NA	NA	TRBJ2-7	TRBV6-5	TGTGCCAGCAGTTACTCGGCTCCCGATGGGAGGAGTCGGCAGTACTTC	CASSYSAPDGRSRQYF
15	TRBD2	NA	TRBJ2-5	TRBV18	TGTGCCAGCTCGGGGACTAGCGGGGGCCAAGAGACCCAGTACTTC	CASSGTSGGQETQYF
15	NA	NA	TRBJ2-7	TRBV6-5	TGTGCCAGCTCGCGTGTTAGCCGGTTCCCCTACGAGCAGTACTTC	CASSRVSRFPYEQYF
14	TRBD1	NA	TRBJ1-2	TRBV6-6	TGTGCCAGCAGTTACTCGACAGGGAGTAATGGCTACACCTTC	CASSYSTGSNGYTF
14	NA	NA	TRBJ1-2	TRBV5-1	TGCGCCAGCAGCCACGAGGGTCAGCCATATGGCTACACCTTC	CASSHEGQPYGYTF
14	NA	NA	TRBJ2-5	TRBV3-1/TRBV3-2	TGTGCCAGCAGCCAAGATACCATAAAAGGGGCCCAGTACTTC	CASSQDTIKGAQYF
17	TRBD2	NA	TRBJ2-7	TRBV19	TGTGCCAGTAGCGCTCACACCTTAGCGGGATTAGGGGGGGAGCAGTACTTC	CASSAHTLAGLGGEQYF
14	NA	NA	TRBJ1-1	TRBV27	TGTGCCAGTAACAGGGTCAACATGAACACTGAAGCTTTCTTT	CASNRVNMNTEAFF
16	NA	NA	TRBJ2-1	TRBV24-1	TGTGCCACCAGTGATAAGGGTCAGGGGCCGTACAATGAGCAGTTCTTC	CATSDKGQGPYNEQFF
14	NA	NA	TRBJ1-2	TRBV5-6	TGTGCCAGCAGCCCACCAGGGATTCGCTATGGCTACACCTTC	CASSPPGIRYGYTF
16	TRBD2	NA	TRBJ2-5	TRBV4-1	TGCGCCAGCAGCCAAGATACTAGCGGGGGGGAAGAGACCCAGTACTTC	CASSQDTSGGEETQYF
11	NA	few	TRBJ2-4	TRBV6-2/TRBV6-3	TGTGCCAGCAGCAGGGGTTACATTCAGTACTTC	CASSRGYIQYF
12	NA	NA	TRBJ2-7	TRBV12-3/TRBV12-4	TGTGCCAGCAGTAAGAGCTCCTACGAGCAGTACTTC	CASSKSSYEQYF
13	TRBD1	few	TRBJ2-1	TRBV5-1	TGCGCCAGCAGCCGGGACAGGAACAATGAGCAGTTCTTC	CASSRDRNNEQFF
16	TRBD1	NA	TRBJ2-2	TRBV11-3	TGTGCCAGCAGCTTACTCCCCGGGACAGACACCGGGGAGCTGTTTTTT	CASSLLPGTDTGELFF
17	TRBD2	NA	TRBJ2-3	TRBV7-6	TGTGCCAGCAGCTTAGGGACTAGCGGGCCCCGTGCAGATACGCAGTATTTT	CASSLGTSGPRADTQYF
15	TRBD1	NA	TRBJ2-7	TRBV19	TGTGCCAGTAGTCTGGGACAGGGATCGTCCTACGAGCAGTACTTC	CASSLGQGSSYEQYF
15	NA	NA	TRBJ1-1	TRBV7-2	TGTGCCAGCAGCTTAGGGGCGGGGTTGAACACTGAAGCTTTCTTT	CASSLGAGLNTEAFF
13	NA	NA	TRBJ2-5	TRBV7-2	TGTGCCAGCAGCTTAGAGTCGGTAGAGACCCAGTACTTC	CASSLESVETQYF
13	NA	once	TRBJ1-1	TRBV5-4	TGTGCCAGCAGGTCAACAGGGAACACTGAAGCTTTCTTT	CASRSTGNTEAFF
12	NA	NA	TRBJ1-1	TRBV5-1	TGCGCCAGCAGCTTAGGGGAAGGAGAAGCTTTCTTT	CASSLGEGEAFF
13	NA	NA	TRBJ1-1	TRBV7-2	TGTGCCAGCAGCTTATCTAAGAACACTGAAGCTTTCTTT	CASSLSKNTEAFF
17	TRBD2	once	TRBJ2-3	TRBV18	TGTGCCAGCTCACCACAAGGGCTAGCGGGGGGCACAGATACGCAGTATTTT	CASSPQGLAGGTDTQYF
15	TRBD2	NA	TRBJ2-5	TRBV5-8	TGTGCCAGCAGTCTAGGACTAGCGGGGCTAGAGACCCAGTACTTC	CASSLGLAGLETQYF
13	NA	NA	TRBJ2-5	TRBV7-2	TGTGCCAGCAGCATGTACGGAGCGGAGACCCAGTACTTC	CASSMYGAETQYF
12	NA	NA	TRBJ1-1	TRBV11-2	TGTGCCAGCAGCTTAGATCTTACTGAAGCTTTCTTT	CASSLDLTEAFF
13	NA	NA	TRBJ1-1	TRBV6-4	TGTGCCAGCAGCAAAGACATGAACACTGAAGCTTTCTTT	CASSKDMNTEAFF
14	TRBD1	NA	TRBJ2-5	TRBV19	TGTGCCAGTAGCCAGACAGGGATGCAAGAGACCCAGTACTTC	CASSQTGMQETQYF